The clone carrying this T cell receptor beta chain showed up many times. Its antigen remains unidentified. The authors made cDNA by 5'RACE with 10-nucleotide random UMIs. The output of every sequencing run, over 190 million TCR-beta sequences, came from 15-18 subjects. TCRdb used MiXCR to reprocess the 5' RACE reads, holding one entry per CDR3 protein. The sample has 35,000 to 50,000 distinct CDR3 sequences; roughly 14% are singletons. These data originate in a study of neurological immune-mediated disorders. Points from the study as a whole: TCR clonal expansion peaked in HTLV-1-associated myelopathy patients and was lowest in multiple sclerosis patients.

The sorted libraries were made from some 1 million CD4+ or CD8+ T cells. CDR1 DFQATT and CDR2 SNEGSKA come from the germline V gene (reference sequence). The germline V and J ends were trimmed by 0 bases and 3 bases, with 10 bases remaining between them. The CDR3 covers 14 residues. The receptor was derived from a woman aged 55-69 years with HTLV-1-associated myelopathy (HAM/TSP). The sample comprised CD4+ T cells from blood. The V call is TRBV20-1, the J call TRBJ2-3; either TRBD1 or TRBD2 may supply D (5 bases each). The CDR3 sequence: CSAREIEGTDTQYF. CDR3 bases: TGCAGTGCTAGAGAAATTGAGGGGACAGATACGCAGTATTTT.